A single sample gave rise to the 22 T cell receptor beta chains below, sequenced in a study of identical twins. From the 5' RACE reads, TCRdb called clonotypes with MiXCR, one entry per CDR3 protein. The sample contains roughly 290,000 distinct CDR3 sequences, less than 9.5% of which appear only once. Separately, the same data were catalogued under a study of yellow fever vaccine responses in identical twins.

The sequencing input was CD8+ T cells sorted from blood. The receptors stem from a young woman in good health.

The V call is TRBV5-1, the J call TRBJ2-6, with TRBD1 matching 7 bases. Germline V gene sequence: CDR1 SGHRS, CDR2 YFSETQ. V gave up 4 bases and J gave up 0 bases; unmatched junction bases: 16. The CDR3 consists of 20 residues. CDR3 sequence (DNA): TGCGCCAGCAGCCCATCCGACGGGACAGAGAAAAGCTCTGGGGCCAACGTCCTGACTTTC. This encodes CASSPSDGTEKSSGANVLTF.

This chain joins TRBV5-1 and TRBJ1-1; possibly TRBD1 for D (5 bases). Trimming stripped 5 bases from V and 1 base from J, with 24 bases between. The CDR3 covers 18 residues. The germline V gene has CDR1 SGHRS and CDR2 YFSETQ. CDR3 DNA: TGCGCCAGCAGACAGCGAATTTACAGGACCCTGGGGAACACTGAAGCTTTCTTT. Protein: CASRQRIYRTLGNTEAFF.

The gene calls are TRBV29-1 and TRBJ1-4; D might be TRBD1 (5 bases). CDR1 and CDR2 (germline): SQVTM, ANQGSEA. CDR3 length equals 14 residues. The V end lost 7 bases, the J end lost 8 bases, and 20 bases lay between the germline ends. This CDR3 reads CSATNLGGEEKLFF. CDR3 coding DNA: TGCAGCGCTACCAATCTGGGGGGTGAGGAAAAACTGTTTTTT. The variable domain in full, with the rest retrieved from reference TRBV29-1 and TRBJ1-4, is SAVISQKPSRDICQRGTSLTIQCQVDSQVTMMFWYRQQPGQSLTLIATANQGSEATYESGFVIDKFPISRPNLTFSTLTVSNMSPEDSSIYLCSATNLGGEEKLFFGSGTQLSVL.

The chain recombines TRBV4-3 with TRBJ2-1, with TRBD2 matching 14 bases. The CDR3 loop spans 17 amino acids. V dropped 4 bases and J dropped 0; count of bases not matched to a gene: 2. Looked up from germline, CDR1 is LGHNA and CDR2 is YSLEER. The CDR3 spells CASSPGLAGGSYNEQFF. In DNA, the CDR3 is TGCGCCAGCAGCCCCGGACTAGCGGGAGGCTCCTACAATGAGCAGTTCTTC.

This clonotype came up a few times. The rearrangement links TRBV6-5 to TRBJ2-2, with 8 bases aligning to TRBD2. Germline loops: CDR1 MNHEY, CDR2 SVGAGI. V dropped 0 bases and J dropped 6; count of bases not matched to a gene: 9. The CDR3 extends over 17 amino acids. CDR3 in DNA: TGTGCCAGCAGTTACTCCCCTGGGCGGCGGGAGGCCGGGGAGCTGTTTTTT. Protein sequence: CASSYSPGRREAGELFF.

This clonotype was seen repeatedly, ten times or more. The chain carries TRBV5-1 and TRBJ2-3; a weak D match, TRBD2 (6 bases). Trimming removed 4 bases from V and 6 bases from J, with 21 bases in between. This CDR3 is built from 16 residues. Germline V gene lookup returns CDR1 SGHRS and CDR2 YFSETQ. CDR3 protein: CASSTRDSARSDTQYF. CDR3 coding DNA: TGCGCCAGCAGCACCAGGGACTCCGCAAGATCCGATACGCAGTATTTT.

Only a few counts were recorded for this clonotype. CDR3 bases: TGCGCCAGCAGTCAATCGCGACAGGCCTACGAGCAGTACTTC. Translated, it gives CASSQSRQAYEQYF. J is TRBJ2-7 and V is TRBV23-1; D possibly corresponds to TRBD1 (6 bases). TRBV23-1 is flagged as an ORF with uncertain function. V lost 0 bases to trimming and J lost 2 bases, with 8 bases between them. The CDR3 length is 14 residues.

This clonotype has a count of ten or more. The chain recombines TRBV4-3 with TRBJ2-2; a weak D match, TRBD1 (6 bases). CDR1 is LGHNA and CDR2 is YSLEER in the germline V gene. CDR3 size: 18 residues. Trimming pared 1 base from V and 6 bases from J, leaving 21 bases between. CDR3 in amino acids: CASSQGGEGPGAPGELFF. In nucleotides, the CDR3 is TGCGCCAGCAGCCAAGGAGGGGAAGGTCCAGGGGCTCCCGGGGAGCTGTTTTTT.

This clonotype was seen a handful of times. The chain links TRBV7-9 to TRBJ2-1, with 7 bases matching TRBD2. The germline V gene has CDR1 SEHNR and CDR2 FQNEAQ (reference sequence). The CDR3 has 12 residues. The ends lost 1 base at V and 12 bases at J; junction bases unmatched: 3. The CDR3, as DNA: TGTGCCAGCAGCTTAGTTGGGGGGGGGCAGTTCTTC. Translating it yields CASSLVGGGQFF.

J is TRBJ2-7 and V is TRBV4-2; TRBD2 agrees at 8 bases. The CDR3 is 14 residues long. CDR1 is LGHNA and CDR2 is YNFKEQ in the germline V gene. V was pared by 2 bases and J by 4 bases, with 4 bases of the junction left unmatched. The CDR3 bases are TGTGCCAGCAGCCAACCGGGACTAGGTTACGAGCAGTACTTC. Protein product: CASSQPGLGYEQYF.

This clonotype was observed many times. CDR3 nucleotide sequence: TGCGCCAGCAGCTTCTTCGGCTCCGGAACAGATACGCAGTATTTT. It codes for CASSFFGSGTDTQYF. The chain links TRBV5-1 to TRBJ2-3, with unresolved D. Looked up from germline, CDR1 is SGHRS and CDR2 is YFSETQ. Trimming took off 2 bases at V and 3 bases at J, with 13 bases between the two ends. There are 15 residues in the CDR3.

V usage is TRBV10-3 and J usage is TRBJ2-3; D is undetermined. Germline V lookup: CDR1 ENHRY, CDR2 SYGVKD. V dropped 2 bases and J dropped 8 bases, with 5 bases sitting between them. The CDR3 is 11 amino acids. CDR3 residues: CAISETGTQYF. The CDR3 DNA reads as TGTGCCATCAGTGAGACGGGTACGCAGTATTTT.

In DNA, the CDR3 is TGTGCCATGAGCCCGGGGCTCAGCTCCTACAATGAGCAGTTCTTC. This sequence encodes CAMSPGLSSYNEQFF. This chain links TRBV5-3 with TRBJ2-1; D is tentatively TRBD1 or TRBD2 (5 bases each). TRBV5-3 counts as an open reading frame of uncertain function. Trimming shortened V by 9 bases and J by 0 bases, and 16 bases separated the two germline ends. There are 15 residues in the CDR3.

The chain uses TRBV6-5 and TRBJ1-1; D is uncertain. The CDR3 is made up of 14 amino acids. The V end was cut by 4 bases, the J end by 3 bases, with 12 bases between. CDR1 and CDR2 (germline): MNHEY, SVGAGI. CDR3: CASSFRTYDTEAFF. The CDR3 region has the DNA TGTGCCAGCAGTTTCCGGACTTATGACACTGAAGCTTTCTTT.

This clonotype has ten or more counts. The chain recombines TRBV7-3 with TRBJ2-5; D not certain. Trimming took 1 base from V and 4 from J, leaving 16 bases between them. Germline V gene data show CDR1 as SGHTA and CDR2 as FQGTGA. The CDR3 runs to 16 residues. The CDR3 loop reads CASSLRGFSDGETQYF. CDR3 bases: TGTGCCAGCAGCTTAAGGGGTTTTTCGGATGGAGAGACCCAGTACTTC.

This clonotype was seen ten or more times. This CDR3 is CASSSTKTLTYEQYF. CDR3 in DNA: TGTGCCAGCAGTTCCACTAAAACTCTCACCTACGAGCAGTACTTC. The chain combines TRBV27 with TRBJ2-7, with no clear D. Trimming took off 4 bases at V and 2 bases at J, with 15 bases between the two ends. This CDR3 region has 15 residues. Germline V gene data show CDR1 as MNHEY and CDR2 as SMNVEV (reference sequence).

This clonotype was found many times. The chain links TRBV12-3 or TRBV12-4 to TRBJ2-4; D might be TRBD1 (5 bases). The CDR3 extends over 15 amino acids. With 5 bases removed from V and 3 bases from J, the gap between germline ends came to 14 bases. The CDR3 region is CASSTSSQGKNIQYF. The CDR3, as DNA: TGTGCCAGCAGTACCTCTAGTCAGGGCAAAAACATTCAGTACTTC.

J is TRBJ2-7 and V is TRBV19, with D possibly called TRBD1 or TRBD2 (5 bases each). CDR3 length: 14 residues. Germline V gene data show CDR1 as LNHDA and CDR2 as SQIVND (reference sequence). V lost 2 bases and J lost 3, with 11 bases in between. CDR3 amino acids: CASSISWGIYEQYF. The CDR3 DNA follows: TGTGCCAGTAGTATATCATGGGGGATCTACGAGCAGTACTTC.

This clonotype has more than one count but fewer than ten. DNA of the CDR3: TGCGCCAGCAGTTTCTCAGTTGGGCAAGAGACCCAGTACTTC. It translates to CASSFSVGQETQYF. This sequence joins TRBV5-1 and TRBJ2-5; no clear D gene. V gave up 5 bases and J gave up 2 bases, with 13 bases separating them. CDR1 and CDR2 (germline): SGHRS, YFSETQ. The CDR3 has 14 amino acids.

The V gene is TRBV7-9, the J gene TRBJ2-5; the match to TRBD2 covers 11 bases. This CDR3 has 14 residues. CDR1 is SEHNR, CDR2 FQNEAQ, per germline (reference sequence). V was pared by 3 bases and J by 3 bases, with 0 bases of the junction left unmatched. The CDR3 reads CASSLTSGKETQYF. The CDR3 coding sequence is TGTGCCAGCAGCTTGACTAGCGGGAAAGAGACCCAGTACTTC.

The sample holds a few counts of this clonotype. The V call is TRBV3-1, the J call TRBJ2-4; D gene ambiguous. This CDR3 has 16 amino acids. CDR1 is LGHDT and CDR2 is YNNKEL in the germline V gene (reference sequence). V gave up 4 bases and J gave up 6 bases, with 19 bases separating them. The CDR3 bases are TGTGCCAGCAGCCCGCACGAGCGTAGCCCACCAAACATTCAGTACTTC. Protein product: CASSPHERSPPNIQYF.

This clonotype was counted many times. The V and J genes are TRBV12-3 or TRBV12-4 and TRBJ2-2; 8 bases agree with TRBD1. The CDR3 contains 16 residues. Trimming removed 6 bases from V and 2 bases from J; junction bases left unmatched: 8. The CDR3 DNA reads as TGTGCCAGCAGCTCAGGACAGGGCATAAACACCGGGGAGCTGTTTTTT. Amino acid sequence: CASSSGQGINTGELFF.